This entry is about one T cell receptor (beta chain). There are 15 residues in the CDR3. CDR1 is LGHDT and CDR2 is YNNKEL in the germline V gene (reference sequence). J gave up 5 bases and V 2 bases, and 8 bases lay outside the gene matches. The data originate from a study of blood T cell repertoires in COVID-19. Background on the study: Researchers got acute and convalescent COVID-19 samples from the United States, Italy and Spain.

The repertoire was sequenced with immunoSEQ multiplex PCR; TCRdb's copy has only in-frame clones and lacks some. The sample consists of more than 300,000 clones, more than 80% of them appearing once. This chain links TRBV3-1 (or the pseudogene TRBV3-2) with TRBJ1-2; 7 nucleotides align to TRBD1. The clonotype was recovered from a man between 18 and 29 years old who had recovered from COVID-19. Specimen: peripheral blood. CDR3 loop: CASSQPGQAGYGYTF. The CDR3 coding sequence is TGTGCCAGCAGCCAACCCGGACAGGCAGGTTATGGCTACACCTTC.